This TCR beta chain was recovered during a study of control samples from healthy donors and cancer patients (TCRdb year 2020). Preparation of the library involved the immunoSEQ multiplex PCR assay. Not all clones reach the TCRdb copy of this immuneACCESS table, which keeps in-frame sequences only. Checked studies attribute under half of the gap to unresolved V genes and leave the rest unexplained. This sample comprises about 410,000 clones, 75% to 95% of them detected only once. The ten largest clones capture 5% to 8% of the sample. V lost 4 bases and J lost 1 base; the stretch between them is 8 bases long. From cysteine to phenylalanine, the CDR3 is 13 amino acids long. Only the CDR3 part of the read is kept: 39 bases, read in frame from the first base. CDR1 SGHRS and CDR2 YFSETQ are derived from the germline V gene. This clone appeared a single time. This receptor's antigen is unknown. No base quality information exists; no much larger clone differs at one position. This CDR3 is also generated by other DNA sequences in the sample.

The V gene is TRBV5-1 and the J gene is TRBJ1-1; perhaps TRBD1 is the D gene, with 6 bases matching. The specimen was PBMCs. This receptor was identified in a man aged 35-49 years with head and neck cancer. The CDR3 protein is CASSLQGNTEAFF. The nucleotides read TGCGCCAGCAGCCTACAGGGGAACACTGAAGCTTTCTTT.